This T cell receptor beta chain originates from a study of response to subunit inactivated influenza vaccine. Germline CDR1 MNHNS, CDR2 SASEGT. Trimming took 5 bases from V and 7 from J; bases not matched to a gene: 7. This CDR3 contains 14 residues. In its sample, this clonotype was seen many times. TCRdb independently ran MiXCR on the RT-PCR reads; one entry per CDR3 protein. The sample holds roughly 620,000 distinct CDR3 sequences, approximately 10% seen once. In addition, the sample was reused for a study of T cells expressing NK-cell markers. That work contributes: TCR beta cDNA was generated via 5'RACE template switching incorporating UMIs. The study sequenced eight donors, seven HCMV-seropositive and one seronegative. Sorting was limited to alpha-beta TCR-expressing T cells with an anti-gamma-delta TCR antibody in several experiments. Dominant NKG2C+ clonotypes made up roughly 1.0-7.5% of CD8+ T cells in more than 5 donors. Whether expanded NKG2C+ T cell clones recognized HCMV stayed uncertain.

The chain carries TRBV6-1 and TRBJ2-7; 11 bases fit TRBD2. This receptor was identified in a man aged 45-60 years who received an inactivated influenza vaccine. Sequencing was performed on PBMCs from blood, taken on the day of vaccination. The CDR3 here is CASSRLAGGGEQYF. The CDR3 DNA sequence: TGTGCCAGCAGTCGTCTAGCGGGAGGTGGAGAGCAGTACTTC.